This passage covers 25 T cell receptor beta chains from one sample sequenced in a study of CD8+ T cells in alopecia areata. Extracted from the samples, RNA was reverse transcribed into cDNA to serve as the sequencing template. Method: immunoSEQ multiplex PCR; TCRdb's copy keeps in-frame clones and lacks some. This table has 100,000 to 120,000 clones, 56% appearing once. Noted treatment: oral pan-JAK inhibitor, 5-10 mg twice daily. The material sequenced was CD4+ T cells sorted from blood, taken at week 24, from a patient treated with tofacitinib. These receptors were collected from a human donor with alopecia areata.

This clone was recorded once. The rearrangement joins TRBV5-6 to TRBJ2-1; D not resolved. Germline CDR1 reads SGHDT; CDR2 reads YYEEEE. The ends were cut back, 4 bases at V and 9 bases at J, with 11 bases in the middle. This CDR3 has 12 amino acids. The CDR3 region has the DNA TGTGCCAGCAGCCTGACCCCGAGTGAGCAGTTCTTC. Translated, it gives CASSLTPSEQFF.

In DNA, the CDR3 is TGCGCCAGCAGCTTGAGGGGCAGGGTTGAAAAACTGTTTTTT. As protein: CASSLRGRVEKLFF. This chain links TRBV5-1 with TRBJ1-4; possibly TRBD1 for D (5 bases). The CDR3 is made up of 14 amino acids. Germline V gene sequence: CDR1 SGHRS, CDR2 YFSETQ. Trimming stripped 1 base from V and 7 bases from J, with 11 bases between.

The rearrangement links TRBV5-1 to TRBJ2-7; D uncertain. CDR3 size: 13 residues. V dropped 4 bases and J dropped 0 bases, with 8 bases sitting between them. Per germline, CDR1 SGHRS and CDR2 YFSETQ. This CDR3 reads CASSPTVSYEQYF. CDR3 coding DNA: TGCGCCAGCAGCCCTACCGTCTCCTACGAGCAGTACTTC.

The sample holds a few counts of this clone. V is TRBV4-3 and J is TRBJ1-2, with 7 bases identical to TRBD1. This CDR3 contains 15 residues. V shed 0 bases and J 3 bases; nucleotides not matched to a gene: 4. Germline CDR1 and CDR2: LGHNA and YSLEER. For the CDR3, the DNA is TGCGCCAGCAGCCAAGACACAGGGGCGGACTATGGCTACACCTTC. The encoded protein is CASSQDTGADYGYTF.

The chain employs TRBV7-9 and TRBJ1-6, with no clear D. Deletions cut 5 bases from V and 2 bases from J, with 10 bases between. CDR1 and CDR2 from the germline V gene are SEHNR and FQNEAQ (reference sequence). The CDR3 spans 15 residues. Written as DNA, the CDR3 is TGTGCCAGCAGCGCAGACTTAACCTATAATTCACCCCTCCACTTT. Its protein is CASSADLTYNSPLHF.

The chain is built from TRBV30 and TRBJ1-2, with D unclear. Trimming shortened V by 3 bases and J by 2 bases, and 10 bases separated the two germline ends. CDR1 is GTSNPN and CDR2 is SVGIG in the germline V gene (reference sequence). CDR3 size: 13 residues. The CDR3 protein is CAWRGVRNYGYTF. CDR3 sequence (DNA): TGTGCCTGGAGAGGTGTCCGGAACTATGGCTACACCTTC.

The chain recombines TRBV5-1 with TRBJ1-2; D unclear. V was pared by 5 bases and J by 0 bases, with 14 bases between. The CDR3 is made up of 15 amino acids. Germline V gene lookup returns CDR1 SGHRS and CDR2 YFSETQ. This CDR3 is CASSSDGRANYGYTF. For the CDR3, the DNA is TGCGCCAGCAGTTCGGACGGGCGAGCTAACTATGGCTACACCTTC.

In DNA, the CDR3 is TGCAGCGTTGAAGGTGACAGGGGTTCACCCCTCCACTTT. Its protein is CSVEGDRGSPLHF. The chain links TRBV29-1 to TRBJ1-6; 8 nucleotides match TRBD1. Trimming removed 1 base from V and 9 bases from J; junction bases left unmatched: 2. This CDR3 contains 13 residues. Germline CDR1 reads SQVTM; CDR2 reads ANQGSEA.

CDR3: CASSDRNRDRGYEQYF. For the CDR3, the DNA is TGTGCCAGCAGTGACAGAAACCGGGACAGGGGTTACGAGCAGTACTTC. The V call is TRBV6-1, the J call TRBJ2-7, with TRBD1 identical over 10 bases. The CDR3 runs to 16 residues. Looked up from germline, CDR1 is MNHNS and CDR2 is SASEGT. V lost 3 bases, J lost 4 bases, and 9 bases stayed unmatched.

V and J are TRBV7-9 and TRBJ2-1; 9 bases line up with TRBD2. CDR3 length equals 16 residues. Per the germline V gene, CDR1 is SEHNR and CDR2 is FQNEAQ (reference sequence). Trimming at V came to 2 bases and at J to 10 bases, leaving 12 bases not matched to a gene. This chain's CDR3 is CASSLLSGGPLREQFF. In DNA, the CDR3 is TGTGCCAGCAGCTTATTAAGCGGGGGGCCGTTGCGGGAGCAGTTCTTC.

The V and J genes are TRBV30 and TRBJ2-5, with TRBD2 as a possible D gene (5 bases). V lost 5 bases to trimming and J lost 7 bases, with 8 bases between them. The germline gives CDR1 GTSNPN, CDR2 SVGIG (reference sequence). The CDR3 runs to 10 residues. In DNA, the CDR3 is TGTGCCTGGGTTCGGGGGACCCAGTACTTC. The encoded protein is CAWVRGTQYF.

This clone was seen a few times. The CDR3 protein is CAWSVGLAGNTDTQYF. CDR3 nucleotides: TGTGCCTGGAGTGTAGGACTAGCGGGTAACACAGATACGCAGTATTTT. The chain carries TRBV30 and TRBJ2-3; 11 nucleotides match TRBD2. The CDR3 is made up of 16 amino acids. Unmatched junction bases numbered 4, after V lost 0 bases and J lost 2 bases. Per germline, CDR1 GTSNPN and CDR2 SVGIG (reference sequence).

This clone was seen only a few times. The gene calls are TRBV11-2 and TRBJ1-1, with D hard to call. The CDR3 sequence is 15 residues long. CDR1 and CDR2 from the germline V gene are SGHAT and FQNNGV. The V end lost 1 base, the J end lost 0 bases, and 9 bases lay between the germline ends. This CDR3 is CASSLGIGLNTEAFF. As DNA, the CDR3 is TGTGCCAGCAGCTTAGGTATAGGATTGAACACTGAAGCTTTCTTT.

The chain carries TRBV5-4 and TRBJ1-2; weak D call: TRBD1 (6 bases). Deletions cut 2 bases from V and 0 bases from J, with 14 bases between. Germline-derived CDR1 and CDR2 are SGHNT and YYREEE (reference sequence). The CDR3 has 16 residues. The CDR3 DNA reads as TGTGCCAGCAGCTTAAAGGGGGGATCTACTAACTATGGCTACACCTTC. This encodes CASSLKGGSTNYGYTF.

V usage is TRBV18 and J usage is TRBJ1-1; the D is unclear. The CDR3 is 16 residues long. V was shortened by 1 base and J by 3 bases, with 15 bases between the two germline ends. Germline CDR1 and CDR2: KGHSH and LQKENI. The CDR3 DNA sequence: TGTGCCAGCTCACCACGGATCTCTGCTGGGGACACTGAAGCTTTCTTT. This encodes CASSPRISAGDTEAFF.

CDR3 sequence (DNA): TGTGCCAGCAGCCCGGACACCCCGGTAGGGCAGTACTTC. Translation: CASSPDTPVGQYF. The chain combines TRBV6-6 with TRBJ2-7; the D gene is possibly TRBD1 (5 bases). There are 13 residues in the CDR3. The V and J ends lost 6 bases and 9 bases respectively, with 18 bases between them. CDR1 MNHNY and CDR2 SVGAGI come from the germline V gene (reference sequence).

J is TRBJ2-5 and V is TRBV4-3; D not certain. V lost 0 bases to trimming and J lost 5 bases, with 7 bases between them. Germline CDR1 and CDR2: LGHNA and YSLEER. The CDR3 contains 13 residues. The CDR3 reads CASSQDPRETQYF. CDR3 bases: TGCGCCAGCAGCCAAGACCCCCGGGAGACCCAGTACTTC.

This clone was observed a handful of times. The genes are TRBV30 and TRBJ1-1; D unclear. CDR3 length equals 12 residues. With 3 bases removed from V and 10 bases from J, the gap between germline ends came to 15 bases. Germline assignment: CDR1 GTSNPN and CDR2 SVGIG (reference sequence). The CDR3: CAWRDAREGAFF. In DNA, the CDR3 is TGTGCCTGGAGGGACGCGAGGGAGGGAGCTTTCTTT.

The V call is TRBV6-5, the J call TRBJ1-5; maybe TRBD1 (5 bases). Trimming took 0 bases from V and 0 from J, leaving 6 bases between them. The CDR3 covers 15 residues. CDR1 is MNHEY, CDR2 SVGAGI, per germline. The CDR3 reads CASSYSGTSNQPQHF. CDR3 in DNA: TGTGCCAGCAGTTACTCGGGGACTAGCAATCAGCCCCAGCATTTT.

The V call is TRBV29-1, the J call TRBJ2-2; tentatively, D is TRBD2 (5 bases). The V gene's germline CDR1 is SQVTM and CDR2 ANQGSEA. The V end lost 4 bases, the J end lost 2 bases, and 11 bases lay between the germline ends. The CDR3 has 14 amino acids. In DNA, the CDR3 is TGCAGCGTTGGGGGAGCGAGAAACACCGGGGAGCTGTTTTTT. Protein sequence: CSVGGARNTGELFF.

This clone showed up just a few times. This rearrangement joins TRBV18 to TRBJ2-7; D not resolved. Germline V gene lookup returns CDR1 KGHSH and CDR2 LQKENI. V lost 0 bases and J 6 bases, leaving 15 bases between the germline ends. CDR3 size: 15 residues. In DNA, the CDR3 is TGTGCCAGCTCACCACCAGGCCAGGCCACGGGCGAGCAGTACTTC. This encodes CASSPPGQATGEQYF. The variable domain in full, with the rest retrieved from reference TRBV18 and TRBJ2-7, is NAGVMQNPRHLVRRRGQEARLRCSPMKGHSHVYWYRQLPEEGLKFMVYLQKENIIDESGMPKERFSAEFPKEGPSILRIQQVVRGDSAAYFCASSPPGQATGEQYFGPGTRLTVT.

This chain connects TRBV30 to TRBJ2-4; the D is unclear. The CDR3 is 13 residues long. Germline lookup yields CDR1 GTSNPN and CDR2 SVGIG (reference sequence). Trimming left V 1 base short and J 0 bases short, with 4 bases between. The CDR3 DNA sequence: TGTGCCTGGAGTGGAGGAGCCAAAAACATTCAGTACTTC. It encodes CAWSGGAKNIQYF.

The chain has TRBV7-2 and TRBJ2-1; possibly TRBD2 for D (5 bases). Trimming stripped 1 base from V and 0 bases from J, with 10 bases between. Germline V lookup: CDR1 SGHTA, CDR2 FQGNSA. The CDR3 loop spans 16 amino acids. Here the CDR3 reads CASSLGGISSYNEQFF. The CDR3 DNA is TGTGCCAGCAGCTTAGGAGGGATCAGCTCCTACAATGAGCAGTTCTTC.

V and J are TRBV7-9 and TRBJ2-7, with D perhaps TRBD1 or TRBD2 (5 bases each). Trimming took 8 bases from V and 7 from J, leaving 15 bases between them. From germline, CDR1 is SEHNR and CDR2 FQNEAQ (reference sequence). This CDR3 comprises 12 residues. CDR3 sequence: CASGGSQREQYF. The CDR3 bases are TGTGCCAGCGGGGGTAGTCAGAGGGAGCAGTACTTC.

CDR3 bases: TGCGCCAGCAGCACCTCCGGGACAGGGGAAGCTTTCTTT. Translated, it gives CASSTSGTGEAFF. V usage is TRBV5-1 and J usage is TRBJ1-1; 9 nucleotides agree with TRBD1. With V trimmed by 4 bases and J by 8 bases, 6 bases remained unmatched. The CDR3 has 13 residues. Germline values: CDR1 SGHRS, CDR2 YFSETQ.